This T cell receptor (beta chain) is from a study of CD8 T cells in Susac syndrome. Random hexamers were used to reverse transcribe an amount of about 0.45 to 1 ug RNA. TCRdb redid the calling of the immunoSEQ multiplex PCR reads with MiXCR, one entry per CDR3 protein. The sample consists of just over 300,000 distinct CDR3 sequences, around 90% of them appearing once. The CDR3 is made up of 14 amino acids. V was pared by 8 bases and J by 4 bases, with 14 bases between. The multiple sclerosis controls were treatment-naive patients with relapsing-remitting disease that was stable or active. This receptor was identified in a human donor with multiple sclerosis. This rearrangement joins TRBV12-3 or TRBV12-4 to TRBJ1-4; D is uncertain. Sequenced input: CD4+ T cells from PBMCs. The CDR3 nucleotides are TGTGCCAGCCGCCCGGGTCTCTTTAATGAAAAACTGTTTTTT. Encoded protein: CASRPGLFNEKLFF.